This TCR beta chain comes out of a study of blood T cells in healthy people across ages. Study results and limitations: Higher diversity and more naive CD4+ cells were features of long-lived donors, compared to aged donors. Among T cells, TCR beta diversity per million cells dropped roughly linearly as age rose.

The amount of total RNA extracted per sample was at least 6 micrograms. A second PCR, run for about 7 to 11 cycles, used a sample-barcoded 5' primer plus a J-beta primer mix. Tags on each cDNA molecule came from a template-switch adaptor with 12 random nucleotides. Each CDR3 protein gets one entry after TCRdb re-called the 5' RACE reads with MiXCR. This table holds 650,000 to 800,000 distinct CDR3 sequences, under 45% found once. This clonotype has at least ten counts. Its antigen remains unidentified. V shed 7 bases and J shed 9 bases, with 16 bases lying between them. The CDR3 has 12 amino acids. Germline V gene data show CDR1 as SQVTM and CDR2 as ANQGSEA.

This clonotype originated in a man aged 60 to 69 in good health. This chain connects TRBV29-1 to TRBJ2-1, with D possibly being TRBD1 or TRBD2 (5 bases each). The sequenced sample consisted of blood. CDR3 loop: CSEGTAYGEQFF. CDR3 coding DNA: TGCAGCGAAGGGACGGCCTACGGTGAGCAGTTCTTC.